This TCR beta chain was recorded in a study of read filtering for tumor transcriptome and immune sequencing. In the case of this clonotype: Being one base from a much bigger clone, this may be a read error.

Looked up from germline, CDR1 is MDHEN and CDR2 is SYDVKM. This CDR3 is 14 amino acids long. V shed 5 bases and J 5 bases; nucleotides not matched to a gene: 8. The library was built from around 380 ng RNA with molecular barcoded adaptors for alpha/delta and beta/gamma chains. TCRdb ran MiXCR on the reads and lists one entry per CDR3 protein. The table has 75,000 to 95,000 distinct CDR3 sequences, roughly 21% seen once. The sequencing input was a population of CD138-negative cells sorted from bone marrow. The V and J genes are TRBV28 and TRBJ1-1, with 7 nucleotides matching TRBD1. The sequence came from a donor over 35 with multiple myeloma. The CDR3 sequence: CASSETGRVTEAFF. CDR3 in DNA: TGTGCCAGCAGTGAGACAGGGAGGGTGACTGAAGCTTTCTTT.